This T cell receptor beta chain was documented in a study of regulatory T cells in long-lasting Graves disease. At least ten counts were recorded for this clonotype. No antigen is known for it. Time point specified: newly diagnosed GD, antithyroid drugs for less than 3 months. Extracted PBMC RNA gave rise to the TCR library. Study-wide points: Persistent disease was characterized by preferential usage of TRBV28, TRBJ1-2 and TRBJ2-5.

For TCR beta, libraries came from iRepertoire HTBI primers and Arm-PCR of CDR3 regions. TCRdb ran MiXCR on the multiplex PCR reads and lists one entry per CDR3 protein. The sample gives some 330,000 distinct CDR3 sequences, about 10% of which show up once; about 20% is in the top ten. V lost 7 bases, J lost 7 bases, and 15 bases lay in between. The CDR3 consists of 14 residues. Germline V gene data show CDR1 as SGDLS and CDR2 as YYNGEE. Separately, the same data were catalogued under a study of T cells in Graves' hyperthyroidism and ophthalmopathy.

The sequencing here drew on peripheral blood mononuclear cells (PBMCs), taken at new diagnosis, from a patient treated with antithyroid drugs. V gene TRBV9 combines with J gene TRBJ1-6; D gene ambiguous. The source of this sequence is a woman younger than 30 with Graves disease. The CDR3 region is CASAEFPTNSPLHF. Written as DNA, the CDR3 is TGTGCCAGCGCAGAATTCCCTACCAATTCACCCCTCCACTTT.